This TCR beta chain was profiled in a study of CD8+ T cells in alopecia areata. Treatment defined: oral pan-JAK inhibitor, 5-10 mg twice daily. As the sequencing template, cDNA was produced by extracting RNA and reverse transcribing it. TCRdb's table, derived via immunoSEQ multiplex PCR, lists solely in-frame clones and lacks some. Here the sample spans roughly 98,000 clones, approximately 60% being singletons. Sequences were derived from CD8+ T cells sorted from blood, sampled at week 4, from a patient treated with tofacitinib. The sequence derives from a human donor with alopecia areata.

The CDR3 nucleotides read TGTGCCATCAGTGATACGGGGGCGGAAACAGATACGCAGTATTTT. Amino acids: CAISDTGAETDTQYF. This chain connects TRBV10-3 to TRBJ2-3, with D perhaps TRBD1 or TRBD2 (6 bases each). CDR1 is ENHRY and CDR2 is SYGVKD in the germline V gene. The CDR3 totals 15 residues. V was shortened by 3 bases and J by 3 bases, with 13 bases between the two germline ends.